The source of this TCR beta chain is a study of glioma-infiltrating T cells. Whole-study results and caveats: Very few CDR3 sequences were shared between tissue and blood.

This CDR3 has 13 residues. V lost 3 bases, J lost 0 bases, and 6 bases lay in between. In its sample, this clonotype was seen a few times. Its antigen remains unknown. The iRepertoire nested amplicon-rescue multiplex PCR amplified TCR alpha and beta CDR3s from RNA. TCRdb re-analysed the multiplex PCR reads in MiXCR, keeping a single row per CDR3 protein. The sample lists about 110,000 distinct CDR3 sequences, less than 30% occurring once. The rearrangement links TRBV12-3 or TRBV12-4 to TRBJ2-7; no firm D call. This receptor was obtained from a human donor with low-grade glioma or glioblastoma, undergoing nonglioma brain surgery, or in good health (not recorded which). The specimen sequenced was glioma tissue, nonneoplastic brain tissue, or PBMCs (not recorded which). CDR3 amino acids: CASSFGVSYEQYF. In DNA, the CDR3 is TGTGCCAGCAGTTTTGGGGTCTCCTACGAGCAGTACTTC.